A selection of T cell receptor beta chains follows, all from one sample in a study of shared clonotypes between healthy human individuals. Only in-frame clones appear in the TCRdb table, and some are missing; sequencing was by immunoSEQ multiplex PCR. The sample includes approximately 340,000 clones, roughly 70% of them seen just once. Input material: memory CD4+ T cells sorted from blood. These receptors all stem from a man aged 30-40 years in good health. Each CDR3 is given with its conserved first and last residue. D genes are given only for firm matches. Expanded clones are given a class, and other clones once, few, many or no size at all.

d_call	v_call	clone_size	j_call	cdr3_aa	cdr3_nt
.	TRBV18	.	TRBJ2-3	CASSPLGPPAGTDTQYF	TGTGCCAGCTCACCACTTGGACCCCCCGCGGGCACAGATACGCAGTATTTT
.	TRBV11-2	.	TRBJ2-7	CASSPGGAPYEQYF	TGTGCCAGCAGCCCAGGGGGGGCACCCTACGAGCAGTACTTC
TRBD1	TRBV28	.	TRBJ2-7	CASKRYDRVNSYEQYF	TGTGCCAGCAAAAGATATGACAGGGTCAATTCCTACGAGCAGTACTTC
.	TRBV25-1	many	TRBJ2-2	CASSRGAATSTGELFF	TGTGCCAGCAGTCGGGGGGCGGCAACGAGCACCGGGGAGCTGTTTTTT
.	TRBV2	.	TRBJ2-2	CASSTYRELFF	TGTGCCAGCTCTACGTATAGGGAGCTGTTTTTT
.	TRBV9	.	TRBJ1-3	CASSVDVRAGNTIYF	TGTGCCAGCAGCGTAGACGTGAGAGCTGGAAACACCATATATTTT
.	TRBV5-1	once	TRBJ2-3	CASSLGLAVAGTDTQYF	TGCGCCAGCAGCTTGGGATTAGCGGTGGCGGGCACAGATACGCAGTATTTT
TRBD2	TRBV5-4	.	TRBJ2-5	CASSLTSGNQETQYF	TGTGCCAGCAGCTTGACTAGCGGTAACCAAGAGACCCAGTACTTC
.	TRBV29-1	.	TRBJ1-5	CSVEETENQPQHF	TGCAGCGTTGAAGAGACAGAAAATCAGCCCCAGCATTTT
.	TRBV18	.	TRBJ2-5	CASSRGLIEETQYF	TGTGCCAGCTCACGGGGACTTATTGAAGAGACCCAGTACTTC
TRBD2	TRBV2	.	TRBJ2-7	CASRIAGPMYEQYF	TGTGCCAGCCGAATAGCGGGACCTATGTACGAGCAGTACTTC
TRBD1	TRBV7-7	.	TRBJ2-3	CASSATGPGDTQYF	TGTGCCAGCAGCGCGACAGGGCCAGGGGATACGCAGTATTTT
TRBD2	TRBV5-6	.	TRBJ2-7	CASSAGLGLYEQYF	TGTGCCAGCAGCGCCGGACTAGGCCTCTACGAGCAGTACTTC
.	TRBV27	.	TRBJ2-3	CASGGLRGRGTDTQYF	TGTGCCAGCGGGGGGTTGCGGGGAAGGGGCACAGATACGCAGTATTTT
TRBD1	TRBV19	.	TRBJ2-1	CASSMVQGARNEQFF	TGTGCCAGTAGTATGGTCCAGGGGGCCCGCAATGAGCAGTTCTTC
.	TRBV5-4	few	TRBJ2-5	CASSVRGNEETQYF	TGTGCCAGCAGCGTCCGGGGCAATGAAGAGACCCAGTACTTC
.	TRBV6-1	.	TRBJ1-5	CASSEGLRQPQHF	TGTGCCAGCAGTGAGGGGCTACGGCAGCCCCAGCATTTT
.	TRBV10-3	.	TRBJ2-5	CAIILSAARGETQYF	TGTGCCATCATTCTCTCTGCCGCCCGAGGGGAGACCCAGTACTTC
.	TRBV9	.	TRBJ2-1	CASSPQGQNNEQFF	TGTGCCAGCAGCCCTCAGGGGCAAAACAATGAGCAGTTCTTC
.	TRBV4-1	.	TRBJ2-5	CASSQSPRETQYF	TGCGCCAGCAGCCAGTCCCCGAGAGAGACCCAGTACTTC
TRBD2	TRBV5-5	.	TRBJ2-7	CASSPRGGGGPYEQYF	TGTGCCAGCAGCCCTCGTGGCGGGGGGGGACCCTACGAGCAGTACTTC
.	TRBV4-1	.	TRBJ2-7	CASSPGQGWAYEQYF	TGCGCCAGCAGCCCGGGCCAGGGGTGGGCCTACGAGCAGTACTTC
.	TRBV30	once	TRBJ1-5	CAWSLRSQPQHF	TGTGCCTGGAGTTTAAGGAGTCAGCCCCAGCATTTT
TRBD1	TRBV6-5	.	TRBJ1-1	CASRFGTANTEAFF	TGTGCCAGCAGATTCGGGACAGCGAACACTGAAGCTTTCTTT
TRBD2	TRBV18	.	TRBJ2-2	CASSQIPSGGNTGELFF	TGTGCCAGCTCCCAGATCCCATCGGGAGGGAACACCGGGGAGCTGTTTTTT
.	TRBV6-5	.	TRBJ2-5	CASSYSAQYETQYF	TGTGCCAGCAGTTACTCGGCCCAGTATGAGACCCAGTACTTC
TRBD1	TRBV19	few	TRBJ2-3	CASSLLHSRTGAGDTQYF	TGTGCCAGTAGCCTCTTGCACTCCAGGACAGGGGCAGGGGATACGCAGTATTTT
TRBD1	TRBV10-3	.	TRBJ2-7	CAIRGTGGHEQYF	TGTGCCATCAGGGGGACAGGGGGACACGAGCAGTACTTC
.	TRBV7-9	once	TRBJ2-7	CASSPYGGDSYEQYF	TGTGCCAGCAGCCCCTACGGAGGGGACTCCTACGAGCAGTACTTC
TRBD2	TRBV29-1	.	TRBJ2-1	CSVVRYSGDYNEQFF	TGCAGCGTTGTAAGATATAGCGGGGACTACAATGAGCAGTTCTTC
.	TRBV28	few	TRBJ2-2	CASSLRPGATGELFF	TGTGCCAGCAGTTTACGCCCAGGGGCAACCGGGGAGCTGTTTTTT
.	TRBV10-2	once	TRBJ2-7	CASRGGPGEQYF	TGCGCCAGCAGGGGGGGCCCGGGGGAGCAGTACTTC
.	TRBV11-2	few	TRBJ2-1	CASSFPGLGSYNEQFF	TGTGCCAGCAGCTTCCCTGGCCTCGGCTCCTACAATGAGCAGTTCTTC
.	TRBV19	.	TRBJ2-7	CASSISPLGEQYF	TGTGCCAGTAGTATCTCCCCGCTTGGCGAGCAGTACTTC
TRBD1	TRBV2	once	TRBJ1-5	CASSELGQGAQPQHF	TGTGCCAGCAGTGAACTGGGACAGGGGGCTCAGCCCCAGCATTTT
.	TRBV5-1	few	TRBJ2-2	CASSLLTADAGELFF	TGCGCCAGCAGCTTGTTAACGGCAGACGCCGGGGAGCTGTTTTTT
TRBD1	TRBV28	.	TRBJ1-2	CASMAWTGSNYGYTF	TGTGCCAGCATGGCGTGGACAGGGTCTAACTATGGCTACACCTTC
.	TRBV29-1	.	TRBJ1-2	CSVGGDGYTF	TGCAGCGTAGGAGGGGATGGCTACACCTTC
.	TRBV19	few	TRBJ1-2	CASSIEGHGGYTF	TGTGCCAGTAGTATCGAGGGGCACGGTGGCTACACCTTC
.	TRBV18	few	TRBJ2-2	CASSPLPRPYTGELFF	TGTGCCAGCTCACCACTCCCCAGACCCTACACCGGGGAGCTGTTTTTT